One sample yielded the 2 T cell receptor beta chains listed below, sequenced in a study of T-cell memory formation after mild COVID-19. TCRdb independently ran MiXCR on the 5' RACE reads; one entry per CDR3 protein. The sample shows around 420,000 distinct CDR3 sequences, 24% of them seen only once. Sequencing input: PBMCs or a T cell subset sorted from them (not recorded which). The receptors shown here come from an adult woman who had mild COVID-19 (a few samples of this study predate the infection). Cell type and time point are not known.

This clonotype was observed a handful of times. CDR3 region: CASSLAPDRGGGYTF. In DNA, the CDR3 is TGCGCCAGCAGCTTGGCCCCCGACAGGGGCGGCGGCTACACCTTC. The chain recombines TRBV5-1 with TRBJ1-2; 8 nucleotides agree with TRBD1. CDR3 length equals 15 residues. V lost 0 bases to trimming and J lost 8 bases; unmatched junction nucleotides: 9. The germline gives CDR1 SGHRS, CDR2 YFSETQ.

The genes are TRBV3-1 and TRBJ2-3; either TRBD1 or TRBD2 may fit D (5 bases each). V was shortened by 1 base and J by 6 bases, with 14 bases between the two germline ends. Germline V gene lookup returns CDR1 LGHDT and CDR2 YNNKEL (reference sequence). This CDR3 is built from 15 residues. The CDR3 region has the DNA TGTGCCAGCAGCCAAGTGGTCCCGGGACGGGATACGCAGTATTTT. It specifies CASSQVVPGRDTQYF.